This T cell receptor beta chain appears in the sequencing data of a study of blood T cell repertoires in COVID-19. Study as a whole: Acute and convalescent COVID-19 specimens originated in the United States, Italy and Spain. Nucleic acid was either cDNA or gDNA, and it came from T cells, B-cell-depleted T cells, or PBMCs.

Authors' data handling: Amplification of reference gene primers provided the estimated nucleated cell counts. Method: immunoSEQ multiplex PCR; TCRdb's copy keeps in-frame clones and lacks some. The V and J calls and clone size were taken over from that table, and D and trimming were inferred from the DNA. The sample lists roughly 200,000 clones, approximately 85% occurring once. Per the germline V gene, CDR1 is GTSNPN and CDR2 is SVGIG (reference sequence). The CDR3 extends over 11 amino acids. V gave up 4 bases and J gave up 6 bases, with 10 bases separating them. This TCR was sampled from a human donor with active or convalescent COVID-19. The donor label of this sample is uncertain. The chain has TRBV30 and TRBJ2-7; no clear D gene. The sample comprised peripheral blood. CDR3 coding DNA: TGTGCCTGGAATTATTACGGCGAGCAGTACTTC. Translating it yields CAWNYYGEQYF.